This T cell receptor (beta chain) was obtained from a study of human T cells and chemical hapten exposure. Overall study: Per-sample TCR yield variation was attributed mainly to small pooled library volume differences.

RNA extraction used unfractionated whole blood as the source of total RNA. The CDR3 consists of 14 residues. Germline V lookup: CDR1 MGHDK, CDR2 SYGVNS. V was shortened by 2 bases and J by 6 bases, with 13 bases between the two germline ends. The table lists this clonotype with many counts. In TCRdb, the 5' RACE reads were re-called with MiXCR into one record per CDR3 protein. The sample includes approximately 140,000 distinct CDR3 sequences, 4.1% of them seen just once. The genes are TRBV25-1 and TRBJ1-1; possible D gene TRBD1, 5 bases. This TCR was sampled from a female donor in good health. CDR3 loop: CASSESRAEAEAFF. The DNA for the CDR3 is TGTGCCAGCAGTGAAAGCAGGGCAGAAGCTGAAGCTTTCTTT.